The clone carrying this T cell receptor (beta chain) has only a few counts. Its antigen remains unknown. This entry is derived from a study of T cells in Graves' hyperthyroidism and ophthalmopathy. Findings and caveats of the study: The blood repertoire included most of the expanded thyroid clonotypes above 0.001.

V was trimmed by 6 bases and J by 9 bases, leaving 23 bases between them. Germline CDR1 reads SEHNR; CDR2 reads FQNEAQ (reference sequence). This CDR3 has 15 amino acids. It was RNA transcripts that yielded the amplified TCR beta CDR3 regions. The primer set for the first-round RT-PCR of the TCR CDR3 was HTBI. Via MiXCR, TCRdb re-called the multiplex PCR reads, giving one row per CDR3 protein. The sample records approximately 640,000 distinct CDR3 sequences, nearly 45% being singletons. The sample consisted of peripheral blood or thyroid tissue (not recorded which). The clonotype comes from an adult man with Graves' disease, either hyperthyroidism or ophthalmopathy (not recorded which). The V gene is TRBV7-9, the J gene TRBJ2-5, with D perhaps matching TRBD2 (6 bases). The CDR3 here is CASSFGGNGNVAQYF. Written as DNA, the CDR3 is TGTGCCAGCAGTTTCGGGGGAAACGGGAATGTGGCCCAGTACTTC. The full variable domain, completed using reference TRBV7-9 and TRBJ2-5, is DTGVSQNPRHKITKRGQNVTFRCDPISEHNRLYWYRQTLGQGPEFLTYFQNEAQLEKSRLLSDRFSAERPKGSFSTLEIQRTEQGDSAMYLCASSFGGNGNVAQYFGPGTRLLVL.